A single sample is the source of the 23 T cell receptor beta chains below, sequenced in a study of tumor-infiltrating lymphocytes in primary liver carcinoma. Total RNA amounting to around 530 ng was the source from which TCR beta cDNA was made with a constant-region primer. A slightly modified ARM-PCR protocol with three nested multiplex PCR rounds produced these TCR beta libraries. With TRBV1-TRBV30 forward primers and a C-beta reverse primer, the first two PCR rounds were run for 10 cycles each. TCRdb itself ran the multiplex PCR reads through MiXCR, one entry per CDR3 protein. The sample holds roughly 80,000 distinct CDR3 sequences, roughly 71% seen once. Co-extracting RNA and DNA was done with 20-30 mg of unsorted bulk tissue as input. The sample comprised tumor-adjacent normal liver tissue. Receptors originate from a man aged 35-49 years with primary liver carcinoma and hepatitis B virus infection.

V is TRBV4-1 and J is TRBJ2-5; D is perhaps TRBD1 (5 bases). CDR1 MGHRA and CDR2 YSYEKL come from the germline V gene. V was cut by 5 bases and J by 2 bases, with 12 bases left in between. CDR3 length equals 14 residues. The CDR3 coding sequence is TGCGCCAGCAGCAAACAGGTGACTCAAGAGACCCAGTACTTC. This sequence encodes CASSKQVTQETQYF.

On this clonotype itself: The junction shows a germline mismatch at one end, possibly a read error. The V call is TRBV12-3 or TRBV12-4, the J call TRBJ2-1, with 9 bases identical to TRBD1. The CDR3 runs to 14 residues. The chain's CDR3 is CASSWDREINGQSF. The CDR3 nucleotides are TGTGCCAGCAGTTGGGACAGGGAGATCAATGGGCAGTCCTTC.

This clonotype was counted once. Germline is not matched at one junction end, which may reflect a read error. The CDR3 nucleotides are TGCACCAGCAGCCCCAGGGCCAACTCTGGAAGCACCATATATTTT. Encoded protein: CTSSPRANSGSTIYF. The V call is TRBV4-1, the J call TRBJ1-3, with D possibly matching TRBD1 (5 bases). Germline V CDR1 and CDR2: MGHRA, YSYEKL. The CDR3 sequence is 15 residues long.

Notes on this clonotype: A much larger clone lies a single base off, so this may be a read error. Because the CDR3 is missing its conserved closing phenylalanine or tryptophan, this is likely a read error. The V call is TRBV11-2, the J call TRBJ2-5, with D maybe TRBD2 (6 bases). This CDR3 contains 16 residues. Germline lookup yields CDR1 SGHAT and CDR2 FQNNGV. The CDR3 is CASRSRDSAHQEIQYL. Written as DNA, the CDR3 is TGTGCCAGCAGATCCCGGGACTCGGCCCACCAAGAGATCCAGTACCTC.

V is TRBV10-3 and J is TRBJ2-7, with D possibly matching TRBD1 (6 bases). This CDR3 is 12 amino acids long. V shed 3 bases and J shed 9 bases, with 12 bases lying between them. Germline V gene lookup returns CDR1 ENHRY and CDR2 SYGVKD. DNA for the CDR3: TGTGCCATCAGTGAAACAGGGCAAGGGCAGTACTTC. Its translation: CAISETGQGQYF.

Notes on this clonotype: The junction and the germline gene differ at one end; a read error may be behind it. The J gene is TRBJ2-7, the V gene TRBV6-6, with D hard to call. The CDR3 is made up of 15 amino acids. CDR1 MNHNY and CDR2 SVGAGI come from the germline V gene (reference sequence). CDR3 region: CASSYSRRSSYELYF. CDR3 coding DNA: TGTGCCAGTAGTTACTCACGCAGGAGCTCCTACGAGCTGTACTTC.

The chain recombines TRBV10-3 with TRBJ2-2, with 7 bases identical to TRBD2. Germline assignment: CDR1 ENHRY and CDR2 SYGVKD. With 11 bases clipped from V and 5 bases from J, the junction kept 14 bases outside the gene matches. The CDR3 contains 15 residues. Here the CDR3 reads CAVKGGRGDTGELFF. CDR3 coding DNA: TGTGCCGTCAAAGGCGGGAGAGGCGATACCGGGGAGCTGTTTTTT.

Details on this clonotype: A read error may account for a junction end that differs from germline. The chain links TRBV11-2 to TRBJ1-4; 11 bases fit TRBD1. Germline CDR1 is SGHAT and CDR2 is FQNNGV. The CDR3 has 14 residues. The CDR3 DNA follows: TGTGCCAGCGGCTTTGGGACAGGGGGAGAAAAATTGTTTTTT. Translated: CASGFGTGGEKLFF.

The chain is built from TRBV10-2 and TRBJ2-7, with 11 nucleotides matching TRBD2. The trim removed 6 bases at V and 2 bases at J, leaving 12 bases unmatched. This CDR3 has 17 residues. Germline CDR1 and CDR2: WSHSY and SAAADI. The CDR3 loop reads CASRPLLAGAGTYEQYF. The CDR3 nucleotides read TGCGCCAGCAGGCCCCTACTAGCGGGAGCTGGGACCTACGAGCAGTACTTC.

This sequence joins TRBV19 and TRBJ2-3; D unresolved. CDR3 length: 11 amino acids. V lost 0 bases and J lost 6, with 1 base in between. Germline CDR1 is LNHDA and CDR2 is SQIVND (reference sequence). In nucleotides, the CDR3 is TGTGCCAGTAGTATAGACGATACGCAGTATTTT. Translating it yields CASSIDDTQYF.

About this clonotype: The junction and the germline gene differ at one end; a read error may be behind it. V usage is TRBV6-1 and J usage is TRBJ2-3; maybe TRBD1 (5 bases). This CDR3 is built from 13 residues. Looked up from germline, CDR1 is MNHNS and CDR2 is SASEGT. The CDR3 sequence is CANSDSPIDTQYF. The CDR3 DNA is TGTGCCAACAGTGACAGCCCGATTGATACGCAGTATTTT.

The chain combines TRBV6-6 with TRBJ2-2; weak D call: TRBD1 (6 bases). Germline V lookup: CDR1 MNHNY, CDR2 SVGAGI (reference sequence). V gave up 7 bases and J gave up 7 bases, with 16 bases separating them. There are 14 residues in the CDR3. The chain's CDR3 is CASNHQGHIGELFF. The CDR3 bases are TGTGCCAGCAATCACCAGGGGCACATCGGGGAGCTGTTTTTT.

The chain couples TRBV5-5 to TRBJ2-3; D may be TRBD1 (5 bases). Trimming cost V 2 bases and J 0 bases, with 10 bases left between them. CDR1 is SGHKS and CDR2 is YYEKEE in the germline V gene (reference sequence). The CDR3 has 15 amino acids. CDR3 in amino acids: CASSFKGHSTDTQYF. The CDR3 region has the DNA TGTGCCAGCAGCTTCAAGGGGCACAGCACAGATACGCAGTATTTT.

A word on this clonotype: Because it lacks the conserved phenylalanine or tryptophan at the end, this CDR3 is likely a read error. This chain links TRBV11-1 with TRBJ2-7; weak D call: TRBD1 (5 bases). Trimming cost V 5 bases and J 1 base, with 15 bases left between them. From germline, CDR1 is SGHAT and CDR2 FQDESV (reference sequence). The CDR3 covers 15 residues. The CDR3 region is CASSLIFDSSYEQYL. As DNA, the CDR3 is TGTGCCAGCAGCCTTATCTTCGACAGTTCCTACGAGCAGTACTTA.

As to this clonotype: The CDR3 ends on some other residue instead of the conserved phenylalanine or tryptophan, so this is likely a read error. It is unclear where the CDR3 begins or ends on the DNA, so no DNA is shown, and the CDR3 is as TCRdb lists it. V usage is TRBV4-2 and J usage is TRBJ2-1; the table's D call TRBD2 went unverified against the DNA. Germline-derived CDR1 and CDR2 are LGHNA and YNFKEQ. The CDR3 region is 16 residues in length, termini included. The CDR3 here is CASSQEPGLASNEQFL.

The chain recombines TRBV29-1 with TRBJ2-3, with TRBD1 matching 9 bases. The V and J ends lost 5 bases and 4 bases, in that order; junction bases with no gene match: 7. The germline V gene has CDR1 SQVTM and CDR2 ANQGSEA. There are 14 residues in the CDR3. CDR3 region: CSVSRTGASDTQYF. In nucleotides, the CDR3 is TGCAGCGTTTCCAGGACAGGGGCATCAGATACGCAGTATTTT.

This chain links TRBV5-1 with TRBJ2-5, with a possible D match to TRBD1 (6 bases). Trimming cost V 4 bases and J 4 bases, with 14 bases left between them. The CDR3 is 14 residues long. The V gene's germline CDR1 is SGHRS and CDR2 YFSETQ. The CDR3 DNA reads TGCGCCAGCAGCGAACAGGGCCGGGGAGAGACCCAGTACTTC. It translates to CASSEQGRGETQYF.

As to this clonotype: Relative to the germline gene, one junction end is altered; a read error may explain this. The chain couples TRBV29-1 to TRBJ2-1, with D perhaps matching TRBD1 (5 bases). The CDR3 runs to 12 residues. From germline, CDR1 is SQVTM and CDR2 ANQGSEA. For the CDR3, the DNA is TGCAACGTTGAAGGGGTCCACAATGAGCACTTCTTC. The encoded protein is CNVEGVHNEHFF.

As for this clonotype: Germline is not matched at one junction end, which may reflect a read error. CDR3 DNA: TGTGCCGCCAGTGCGTTGTCGGGGAACTACAATGAACAGTTCTTC. Its translation: CAASALSGNYNEQFF. The chain combines TRBV6-1 with TRBJ2-1; tentatively, D is TRBD2 (5 bases). Germline V lookup: CDR1 MNHNS, CDR2 SASEGT. The CDR3 loop spans 15 amino acids.

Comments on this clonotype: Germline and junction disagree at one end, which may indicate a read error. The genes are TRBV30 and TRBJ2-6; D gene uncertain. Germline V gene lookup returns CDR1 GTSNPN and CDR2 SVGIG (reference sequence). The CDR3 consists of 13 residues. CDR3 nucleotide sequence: TGTGCCTGGAGGGGCTCTGGAGCCAACGTCCTGATTTTC. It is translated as CAWRGSGANVLIF.

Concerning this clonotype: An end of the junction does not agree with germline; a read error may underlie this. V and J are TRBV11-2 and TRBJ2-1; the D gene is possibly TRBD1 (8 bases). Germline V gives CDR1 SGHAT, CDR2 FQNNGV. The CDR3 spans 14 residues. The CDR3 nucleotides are TGTGTCAGCAGCGACAGGGGAGGGTACAATGAGCAGTTTTTC. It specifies CVSSDRGGYNEQFF.

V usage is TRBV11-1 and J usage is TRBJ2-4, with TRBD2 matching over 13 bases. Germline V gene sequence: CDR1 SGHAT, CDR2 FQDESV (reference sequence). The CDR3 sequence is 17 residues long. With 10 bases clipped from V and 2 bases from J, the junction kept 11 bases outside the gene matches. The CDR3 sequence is CANNFPGTSGTKNIQYF. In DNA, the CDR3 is TGTGCCAATAACTTTCCCGGGACTAGCGGGACCAAAAACATTCAGTACTTC.

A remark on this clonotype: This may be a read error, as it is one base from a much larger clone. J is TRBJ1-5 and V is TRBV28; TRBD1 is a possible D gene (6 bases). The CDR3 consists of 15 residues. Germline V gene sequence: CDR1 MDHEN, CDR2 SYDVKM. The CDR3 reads CASSSPQGSNQPQNF. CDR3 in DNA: TGTGCCAGCAGTTCTCCCCAGGGGAGCAATCAGCCCCAGAATTTT.